One and the same sample provided the 23 T cell receptor beta chains below, sequenced in a study of blood T cell repertoires in COVID-19. Libraries were prepared by immunoSEQ multiplex PCR; TCRdb keeps only in-frame clonotypes and omits some of them. This table has about 78,000 clones, almost 90% appearing once. The specimen sequenced was peripheral blood. These receptors originate from a woman older than 75 with active or convalescent COVID-19.

The chain has TRBV18 and TRBJ1-6; D not resolved. The CDR3 extends over 13 amino acids. Germline CDR1 reads KGHSH; CDR2 reads LQKENI. Trimming cost V 5 bases and J 8 bases, with 10 bases left between them. This chain's CDR3 is CASSLQNDSPLHF. The CDR3 coding sequence is TGTGCCAGCTCATTACAAAATGATTCACCCCTCCACTTT.

The chain carries TRBV6-6 and TRBJ2-5, with 10 bases identical to TRBD1. CDR3 length: 15 residues. Trimming cost V 2 bases and J 4 bases; bases outside gene matches: 4. Germline V CDR1 and CDR2: MNHNY, SVGAGI (reference sequence). This chain's CDR3 is CASSYPGTGVETQYF. For the CDR3, the DNA is TGTGCCAGCAGTTACCCCGGGACAGGGGTAGAGACCCAGTACTTC.

V and J are TRBV4-1 and TRBJ1-1, with 7 bases fitting TRBD1. V shed 6 bases and J 1 base; nucleotides not matched to a gene: 5. The CDR3 has 14 amino acids. The germline V gene has CDR1 MGHRA and CDR2 YSYEKL. This CDR3 is CASRGQLKNTEAFF. The CDR3 DNA reads as TGCGCCAGCAGGGGACAGCTTAAGAACACTGAAGCTTTCTTT.

The chain is built from TRBV14 and TRBJ2-2; 9 bases line up with TRBD1. V shed 3 bases and J 7 bases; nucleotides not matched to a gene: 9. CDR1 and CDR2 from the germline V gene are SGHDN and FVKESK. CDR3 length: 16 residues. This CDR3 reads CASSHYRDRVLGELFF. The CDR3 DNA reads TGTGCCAGCAGCCATTACCGGGACAGGGTACTCGGGGAGCTGTTTTTT.

The rearrangement links TRBV7-8 to TRBJ1-1; no firm D call. The V gene lost 1 base and the J gene lost 1 base, with 13 bases spanning the gap. The length of the CDR3 is 16 residues. Germline V lookup: CDR1 SGHVS, CDR2 FQNEAQ. CDR3 in DNA: TGTGCCAGCAGCTTAGTGGGAGGGAAGTCGAACACTGAAGCTTTCTTT. The encoded protein is CASSLVGGKSNTEAFF.

This rearrangement joins TRBV18 to TRBJ1-1, with TRBD1 as a possible D gene (6 bases). V gave up 2 bases and J gave up 4 bases, with 11 bases separating them. The CDR3 runs 14 residues. The germline gives CDR1 KGHSH, CDR2 LQKENI. For the CDR3, the DNA is TGTGCCAGCTCACCAAACAGGGAAAGCACTGAAGCTTTCTTT. Translating gives CASSPNRESTEAFF. Complete variable domain (other parts from reference TRBV18 and TRBJ1-1): NAGVMQNPRHLVRRRGQEARLRCSPMKGHSHVYWYRQLPEEGLKFMVYLQKENIIDESGMPKERFSAEFPKEGPSILRIQQVVRGDSAAYFCASSPNRESTEAFFGQGTRLTVV.

The genes are TRBV19 and TRBJ1-2; TRBD1 matches 9 bases. CDR1 is LNHDA, CDR2 SQIVND, per germline (reference sequence). V was pared by 2 bases and J by 4 bases, with 11 bases of the junction left unmatched. The CDR3 totals 17 residues. CDR3 sequence reads: CASSITANMGQGYGYTF. In DNA form, the CDR3 reads TGTGCCAGTAGTATAACGGCGAACATGGGACAGGGCTATGGCTACACCTTC.

The chain combines TRBV7-6 with TRBJ1-2, with 9 bases that match TRBD1. The V segment lost 3 bases and the J segment 0 bases; nucleotides outside the gene matches: 5. The germline CDR1 and CDR2 sequences are SGHVS and FNYEAQ. CDR3 length: 16 residues. The CDR3 DNA reads TGTGCCAGCAGCTTCCGGGACAGGGTCTCTAACTATGGCTACACCTTC. Protein product: CASSFRDRVSNYGYTF.

The chain combines TRBV6-6 with TRBJ1-6; tentative D call: TRBD1 (5 bases). V was shortened by 5 bases and J by 10 bases, with 18 bases between the two germline ends. Germline V gives CDR1 MNHNY, CDR2 SVGAGI (reference sequence). This CDR3 has 15 residues. The CDR3 DNA follows: TGTGCCAGCAGTAACTTTGGGGGGGACCGCTCACCCCTCCACTTT. Protein sequence: CASSNFGGDRSPLHF.

The chain employs TRBV7-2 and TRBJ1-5; D unresolved. The V gene's germline CDR1 is SGHTA and CDR2 FQGNSA. Deletions cut 5 bases from V and 6 bases from J, with 17 bases between. The CDR3 consists of 15 residues. The CDR3 sequence is CASSTEARSSQPQHF. CDR3 sequence (DNA): TGTGCCAGCAGCACCGAGGCCCGGTCGTCTCAGCCCCAGCATTTT.

The genes are TRBV2 and TRBJ1-2; tentatively, D is TRBD1 (6 bases). CDR3 length: 14 residues. The V and J ends lost 6 bases and 4 bases respectively, with 15 bases between them. The germline gives CDR1 SNHLY, CDR2 FYNNEI. CDR3 bases: TGTGCCAGCAGCATGTTGGGGGCTGGCTATGGCTACACCTTC. This codes for CASSMLGAGYGYTF.

The chain employs TRBV7-2 and TRBJ1-1; D uncertain. The CDR3 length is 17 residues. Per germline, CDR1 SGHTA and CDR2 FQGNSA. Trimming took off 1 base at V and 2 bases at J, with 17 bases between the two ends. CDR3 in amino acids: CASSLEMFPRPNTEAFF. CDR3 bases: TGTGCCAGCAGCTTAGAAATGTTCCCCAGGCCCAACACTGAAGCTTTCTTT.

The chain carries TRBV19 and TRBJ2-7; D call uncertain. CDR3 size: 15 residues. Germline V gene data show CDR1 as LNHDA and CDR2 as SQIVND (reference sequence). Trimming pared 4 bases from V and 5 bases from J, leaving 18 bases between. CDR3 bases: TGTGCCAGTAGTAATGGGCCACAGCTCGCCCACGAGCAGTACTTC. The encoded protein is CASSNGPQLAHEQYF.

The V gene is TRBV5-4, the J gene TRBJ2-3, with TRBD2 identical over 10 bases. The CDR3 sequence is 16 residues long. V shed 1 base and J 5 bases; nucleotides not matched to a gene: 7. Germline CDR1 reads SGHNT; CDR2 reads YYREEE (reference sequence). CDR3 sequence reads: CASSLKAGGPGDTQYF. CDR3 coding DNA: TGTGCCAGCAGCTTGAAAGCGGGAGGGCCCGGAGATACGCAGTATTTT.

The CDR3 DNA reads TGTGCCAGCAGCCTAAGGACAGGGGGCGCGGAGACCCAGTACTTC. Protein sequence: CASSLRTGGAETQYF. The V gene is TRBV7-9, the J gene TRBJ2-5; 11 bases align to TRBD1. V was pared by 5 bases and J by 5 bases, with 7 bases of the junction left unmatched. Looked up from germline, CDR1 is SEHNR and CDR2 is FQNEAQ (reference sequence). The CDR3 runs to 15 residues.

This chain connects TRBV7-9 to TRBJ2-1, with 8 nucleotides matching TRBD2. CDR3 length: 14 amino acids. Germline CDR1 and CDR2: SEHNR and FQNEAQ (reference sequence). Trimming at V came to 3 bases and at J to 8 bases, leaving 6 bases not matched to a gene. CDR3 nucleotides: TGTGCCAGCAGCTTCACTAGCGGTTTGGATGAGCAGTTCTTC. It specifies CASSFTSGLDEQFF.

V gene TRBV6-4 combines with J gene TRBJ2-1; 7 bases are a match to TRBD2. This CDR3 has 12 residues. Germline CDR1 MRHNA, CDR2 SNTAGT. The V and J ends lost 4 bases and 10 bases, in that order; junction bases with no gene match: 4. DNA for the CDR3: TGTGCCAGCAGTGGTCAGGGAGGGGAGCAGTTCTTC. Translation gives CASSGQGGEQFF.

V usage is TRBV4-3 and J usage is TRBJ1-4, with D hard to call. The V end lost 0 bases, the J end lost 5 bases, and 10 bases lay between the germline ends. The CDR3 extends over 15 amino acids. The V gene's germline CDR1 is LGHNA and CDR2 YSLEER. CDR3 region: CASSQEELGNEKLFF. CDR3 nucleotide sequence: TGCGCCAGCAGCCAAGAGGAACTAGGAAATGAAAAACTGTTTTTT.

This clone was picked up one time. V gene TRBV6-5 combines with J gene TRBJ1-4; 7 bases align to TRBD1. There are 13 residues in the CDR3. Unmatched junction bases numbered 8, after V lost 8 bases and J lost 8 bases. Germline assignment: CDR1 MNHEY and CDR2 SVGAGI. CDR3 nucleotide sequence: TGTGCCAGCGGAACAGGGGTTGGCGAAAAACTGTTTTTT. This sequence encodes CASGTGVGEKLFF.

The chain recombines TRBV28 with TRBJ1-1; TRBD1 agrees at 7 bases. The CDR3 runs 14 residues. Germline V CDR1 and CDR2: MDHEN, SYDVKM. Trimming at V came to 11 bases and at J to 3 bases, leaving 12 bases not matched to a gene. CDR3 in DNA: TGTGCCGCTGGTGAGGACAGGACCTACACTGAAGCTTTCTTT. It translates to CAAGEDRTYTEAFF. Full variable domain (rest looked up from reference TRBV28 and TRBJ1-1): DVKVTQSSRYLVKRTGEKVFLECVQDMDHENMFWYRQDPGLGLRLIYFSYDVKMKEKGDIPEGYSVSREKKERFSLILESASTNQTSMYLCAAGEDRTYTEAFFGQGTRLTVV.

This clone occurred once. This sequence joins TRBV3-1 (or the pseudogene TRBV3-2) and TRBJ2-1; TRBD2 agrees at 9 bases. This CDR3 is 16 amino acids long. The germline V gene has CDR1 LGHDT and CDR2 YNNKEL (reference sequence). Germline trimming cut 3 bases from V and 4 bases from J; bases unmatched to any gene: 7. CDR3 coding DNA: TGTGCCAGCAGCCAGTGGCGGACTAGCGATTACAATGAGCAGTTCTTC. It yields the protein CASSQWRTSDYNEQFF.

The J gene is TRBJ2-1, the V gene TRBV11-2, with D possibly matching TRBD1 (6 bases). Trimming cost V 5 bases and J 10 bases, with 15 bases left between them. The CDR3 contains 13 residues. CDR1 and CDR2 (germline): SGHAT, FQNNGV. The CDR3 is CASSLHRDTEQFF. CDR3 nucleotide sequence: TGTGCCAGCAGCCTTCACCGGGACACCGAGCAGTTCTTC.

The rearrangement joins TRBV28 to TRBJ1-2; 7 bases map to TRBD1. This CDR3 contains 13 residues. V lost 8 bases to trimming and J lost 8 bases; unmatched junction nucleotides: 11. Germline CDR1 reads MDHEN; CDR2 reads SYDVKM. In DNA, the CDR3 is TGTGCCAGCGAGGGGGCGGCTTGGGGAGGCTACACCTTC. It encodes CASEGAAWGGYTF.